One sample yielded the 10 T cell receptor beta chains listed below, sequenced in a study of T cell repertoires in cytomegalovirus infection. No antigen has been identified for these receptors. Each CDR3 protein is one row after TCRdb ran MiXCR on the reads. Of 680,000 or so distinct CDR3 sequences listed, 33% were seen once; the top ten hold over 15%. The input for sequencing was cultured PBMCs, taken from culture after CMV antigen stimulation. These receptors originate from a human donor in good health (CMV status not recorded). Some clones in this sample may be carry-over from other donors' samples.

The chain couples TRBV30 to TRBJ1-5; no definite D call. The germline V gene has CDR1 GTSNPN and CDR2 SVGIG (reference sequence). This CDR3 has 14 residues. Trimming cost V 2 bases and J 1 base, with 9 bases left between them. DNA for the CDR3: TGTGCCTGGAGTTCTCAGTTAAGCAATCAGCCCCAGCATTTT. Amino acid sequence: CAWSSQLSNQPQHF.

The V call is TRBV14, the J call TRBJ1-3; D gene unclear. This CDR3 comprises 15 residues. Germline lookup yields CDR1 SGHDN and CDR2 FVKESK. V lost 2 bases to trimming and J lost 4 bases, with 12 bases between them. The CDR3, as DNA: TGTGCCAGCAGCCAAAGTCAAGGATACGGAAACACCATATATTTT. Amino acids: CASSQSQGYGNTIYF.

The genes are TRBV19 and TRBJ2-1; the D gene is possibly TRBD2 (6 bases). CDR1 is LNHDA and CDR2 is SQIVND in the germline V gene (reference sequence). CDR3 length: 14 amino acids. The V gene lost 3 bases and the J gene lost 8 bases, with 14 bases spanning the gap. DNA for the CDR3: TGTGCCAGTAGTATCCTGAGGACTACGGATGAGCAGTTCTTC. Translation: CASSILRTTDEQFF. The variable domain in full, completed from reference TRBV19 and TRBJ2-1, reads DGGITQSPKYLFRKEGQNVTLSCEQNLNHDAMYWYRQDPGQGLRLIYYSQIVNDFQKGDIAEGYSVSREKKESFPLTVTSAQKNPTAFYLCASSILRTTDEQFFGPGTRLTVL.

This clonotype appeared many times. V gene TRBV7-9 combines with J gene TRBJ2-1, with 15 bases lining up with TRBD2. The CDR3 totals 15 residues. Looked up from germline, CDR1 is SEHNR and CDR2 is FQNEAQ (reference sequence). V dropped 5 bases and J dropped 7; count of bases not matched to a gene: 3. The CDR3 nucleotides read TGTGCCAGCAGCCTCGGGACTAGCGGGGGGAATGAGCAGTTCTTC. This gives the protein CASSLGTSGGNEQFF.

This clonotype was seen more than once but under ten times. This chain uses TRBV28 with TRBJ2-3; 7 positions agree with TRBD2. Looked up from germline, CDR1 is MDHEN and CDR2 is SYDVKM. V was pared by 7 bases and J by 2 bases, with 15 bases of the junction left unmatched. CDR3 length: 17 amino acids. CDR3 in DNA: TGTGCCAGCACCCCGAGCGGCTCCGGGACTATCACAGATACGCAGTATTTT. It encodes CASTPSGSGTITDTQYF.

This chain joins TRBV4-1 and TRBJ2-7, with TRBD2 matching 11 bases. Germline assignment: CDR1 MGHRA and CDR2 YSYEKL. The CDR3 length is 17 residues. The V segment lost 1 base and the J segment 4 bases; nucleotides outside the gene matches: 9. The CDR3 DNA follows: TGCGCCAGCAGCCAAGCCCTAGCGGGAGGCTTGGGGTACGAGCAGTACTTC. Translating it yields CASSQALAGGLGYEQYF.

This sequence joins TRBV11-2 and TRBJ2-5, with TRBD1 identical over 10 bases. Trimming took 4 bases from V and 6 from J; bases not matched to a gene: 11. Germline CDR1 reads SGHAT; CDR2 reads FQNNGV. The CDR3 spans 16 residues. The CDR3 DNA reads TGTGCCAGCAGCTACCTGGACAGGGGGGTGTCAAAGACCCAGTACTTC. Encoded protein: CASSYLDRGVSKTQYF.

For the CDR3, the DNA is TGTGCCAGCAGTTATTTAAGGACTACCATCAATGAGCAGTTCTTC. Translated, it gives CASSYLRTTINEQFF. The rearrangement joins TRBV6-2 or TRBV6-3 to TRBJ2-1, with D possibly being TRBD2 (6 bases). The CDR3 contains 15 residues. CDR1 and CDR2 (germline): MNHEY, SVGEGT. Trimming took off 3 bases at V and 6 bases at J, with 15 bases between the two ends.

This clonotype has a handful of counts. This chain uses TRBV5-1 with TRBJ2-1; TRBD2 might be the D (6 bases). Trimming removed 7 bases at V and 15 bases at J, with 23 bases between. Germline V gives CDR1 SGHRS, CDR2 YFSETQ. There are 13 residues in the CDR3. CDR3 DNA sequence: TGCGCCAGCTACATAGGCCGCAGCGGGCCGCGGTTCTTC. This gives the protein CASYIGRSGPRFF. Full variable domain (missing parts from reference TRBV5-1 and TRBJ2-1): KAGVTQTPRYLIKTRGQQVTLSCSPISGHRSVSWYQQTPGQGLQFLFEYFSETQRNKGNFPGRFSGRQFSNSRSEMNVSTLELGDSALYLCASYIGRSGPRFFGPGTRLTVL.

The rearrangement uses TRBV4-1 and TRBJ1-2; weak D call: TRBD1 (5 bases). CDR3 length: 13 amino acids. The V gene lost 0 bases and the J gene lost 4 bases, with 6 bases spanning the gap. Germline V lookup: CDR1 MGHRA, CDR2 YSYEKL. The CDR3 bases are TGCGCCAGCAGCCAAGAAGGGGCCTATGGCTACACCTTC. It is translated as CASSQEGAYGYTF.